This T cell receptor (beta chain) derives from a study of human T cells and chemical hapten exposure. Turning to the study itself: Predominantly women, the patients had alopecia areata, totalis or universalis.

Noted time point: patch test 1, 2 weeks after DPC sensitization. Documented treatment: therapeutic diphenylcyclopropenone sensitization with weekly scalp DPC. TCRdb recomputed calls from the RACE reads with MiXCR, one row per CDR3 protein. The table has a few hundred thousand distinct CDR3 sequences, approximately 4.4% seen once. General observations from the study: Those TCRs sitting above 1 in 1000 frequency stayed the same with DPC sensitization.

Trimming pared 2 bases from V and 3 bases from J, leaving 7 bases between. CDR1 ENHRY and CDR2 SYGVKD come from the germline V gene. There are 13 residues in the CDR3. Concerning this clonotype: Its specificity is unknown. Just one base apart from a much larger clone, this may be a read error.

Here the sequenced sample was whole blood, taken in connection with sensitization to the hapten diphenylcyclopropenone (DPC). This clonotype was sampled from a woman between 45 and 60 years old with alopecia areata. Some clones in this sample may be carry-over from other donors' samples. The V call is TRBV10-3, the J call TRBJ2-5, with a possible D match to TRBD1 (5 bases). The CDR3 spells CAISEDSEETQYF. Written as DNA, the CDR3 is TGTGCCATCAGTGAGGACAGTGAAGAGACCCAGTACTTC.